This section outlines one T cell receptor (beta chain) sequence together with its context. It lacks a known antigen. Base qualities were left out, and no much larger clone turns up one base away. This record belongs to a study of blood T cell repertoires in COVID-19 (dated by TCRdb to the early 2020s). Turning to the overall study: Collaborator samples came from the United States, Italy and Spain and covered acute and convalescent phases of COVID-19. Deeply sampled blood TCRbeta repertoires from subjects exposed to, actively infected with, or recovered from COVID-19 were included in the dataset. The prospective study material was composed of cDNA or gDNA derived from T cells, B-cell-depleted T cells, or PBMCs. HLA class I and class II types, where available, came from metadata supplied by the sample provider rather than from assay-based typing. A de-identified subject ID, COVID-19 status, age in years and sex were almost always included in the sample metadata. The repertoires were released in a freely available public database meant as a resource for research on the immune response to SARS-CoV-2. The samples were drawn from two sources: the first 160 participants of the ongoing ImmuneRACE study, and 1,254 subjects contributed by 6 global collaborators.

The CDR3 has 13 amino acids, counting the end cysteine and phenylalanine. Only the CDR3 part of the read is kept: 39 bases, read in frame from the first base. According to the germline V gene, CDR1 reads KGHDR and CDR2 reads SFDVKD. A distance of 9 bases separates the germline ends of V and J, which lose 6 bases and 2 bases respectively. TCRbeta CDR3 regions were amplified from genomic DNA by means of the immunoSEQ Assay, a bias-controlled multiplex PCR. The original methods were these. The number of nucleated cells in each sample was estimated from the amplification of reference gene primers within the assay. To quantify the absolute abundance of each unique TCRbeta CDR3 rearrangement, sequence reads were collapsed and filtered. Productive Simpson clonality was computed per sample as the square root of Simpson's diversity index over productive rearrangements. TCRdb re-hosts the immuneACCESS table, in-frame sequences only. Its copies lack some clones; in the studies checked, an unresolved V gene accounts for under half of them, and the cause for the rest is not known. Clonal size and the V and J genes are those of that table, whereas D and trimming came from the DNA. Here the sample has some 69,000 clones; 90% occur a single time. The top ten constitute about 1.3% of the sample.

What the authors observed across the whole study: How much clinical and demographic metadata was included differed by source and by participant, and the metadata was provided uncurated.

Collaborating institutions collected whole blood in K2EDTA tubes following their own protocols. Collaborator samples were shipped for TCRbeta analysis as frozen whole blood, isolated PBMCs, or DNA extracted from either sample type. This sequence uses TRBV24-1 and TRBJ1-2; a tentative D match to TRBD1 spans 5 bases. This receptor was taken from a man between 60 and 70 years old with acute or convalescent COVID-19. The sample was peripheral blood. The bases read TGTGCCACCAGTTCAGACAGCAACTATGGCTACACCTTC. This gives the protein CATSSDSNYGYTF.